This T cell receptor beta chain is from a study of response to subunit inactivated influenza vaccine. TCRdb reprocessed the RT-PCR reads with MiXCR, giving one entry per CDR3 protein. Of around 250,000 distinct CDR3 sequences in the sample, more than 10% are singletons; the top ten hold about 8%. The CDR3 spans 12 residues. Germline CDR1 and CDR2: ENHRY and SYGVKD. V was cut by 6 bases and J by 4 bases, with 10 bases left in between. This specimen was non-naive T cells sorted from PBMCs, taken roughly 2 weeks before vaccination. The chain carries TRBV10-3 and TRBJ2-7; D unresolved. This clonotype was sampled from a man aged 50 to 60 who received an inactivated influenza vaccine. This CDR3 reads CAIRGRTYEQYF. The CDR3 coding sequence is TGTGCCATCAGAGGCAGGACGTACGAGCAGTACTTC.